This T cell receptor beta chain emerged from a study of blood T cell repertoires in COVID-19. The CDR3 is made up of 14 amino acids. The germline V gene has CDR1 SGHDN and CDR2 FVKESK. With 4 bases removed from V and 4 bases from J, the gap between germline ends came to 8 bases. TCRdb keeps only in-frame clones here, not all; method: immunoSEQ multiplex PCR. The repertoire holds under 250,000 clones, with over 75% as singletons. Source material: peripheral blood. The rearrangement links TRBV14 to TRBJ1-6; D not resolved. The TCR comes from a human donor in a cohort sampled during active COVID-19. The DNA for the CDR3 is TGTGCCAGCAGCCCACAGATATATAATTCACCCCTCCACTTT. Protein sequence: CASSPQIYNSPLHF.